One sample yielded the 12 T cell receptor beta chains listed below, sequenced in a study of blood T cell repertoires in COVID-19 (dated by TCRdb to the early 2020s). The library relied on the immunoSEQ multiplex PCR assay. TCRdb retrieved this table from immuneACCESS and kept in-frame rearrangements only. Not all clones are present; in checked studies, unresolved V genes account for under half, and no reason is known for the remainder. This sample holds 160,000 or so clones; about 80% were observed only once. The top ten constitute approximately 9.1% of the sample. The material sequenced was peripheral blood. The receptors derive from a woman in her sixties or seventies with acute or convalescent COVID-19.

This chain connects TRBV11-3 to TRBJ2-2; maybe TRBD1 (5 bases). This CDR3 spans 14 amino acids. V was pared by 4 bases and J by 4 bases, with 10 bases between. Germline V lookup: CDR1 SGHNT, CDR2 YENEEA. Here the CDR3 DNA reads TGTGCCAGCAGCTCAACAGGAGTCACCGGGGAGCTGTTTTTT. This gives the protein CASSSTGVTGELFF. Full variable domain (missing parts from reference TRBV11-3 and TRBJ2-2): EAGVVQSPRYKIIEKKQPVAFWCNPISGHNTLYWYLQNLGQGPELLIRYENEEAVDDSQLPKDRFSAERLKGVDSTLKIQPAELGDSAVYLCASSSTGVTGELFFGEGSRLTVL.

Here the CDR3 DNA reads TGCGCCAGCAGCCGCCCAGTGAGGAGGGAAGGCAGGGAGCTGTTTTTT. It is translated as CASSRPVRREGRELFF. This chain uses TRBV4-1 with TRBJ2-2, with TRBD2 as a possible D gene (6 bases). Germline CDR1 MGHRA, CDR2 YSYEKL. V lost 4 bases, J lost 9 bases, and 21 bases lay in between. This CDR3 has 16 residues.

The V gene is TRBV7-2, the J gene TRBJ2-5; D might be TRBD2 (6 bases). Trimming shortened V by 0 bases and J by 2 bases, and 10 bases separated the two germline ends. From germline, CDR1 is SGHTA and CDR2 FQGNSA. This CDR3 spans 15 amino acids. CDR3 in amino acids: CASSLALAEQETQYF. The CDR3 coding sequence is TGTGCCAGCAGCTTAGCTTTAGCGGAACAAGAGACCCAGTACTTC.

The V gene is TRBV4-3, the J gene TRBJ2-2; 12 nucleotides align to TRBD2. The CDR3 covers 17 residues. The ends lost 4 bases at V and 0 bases at J; junction bases unmatched: 3. Germline CDR1 reads LGHNA; CDR2 reads YSLEER. This chain's CDR3 is CASSRLAGVSNTGELFF. The CDR3 bases are TGCGCCAGCAGCCGACTAGCGGGAGTCTCGAACACCGGGGAGCTGTTTTTT.

The J gene is TRBJ2-7, the V gene TRBV18; maybe TRBD2 (5 bases). This CDR3 is 13 amino acids long. Trimming removed 1 base from V and 5 bases from J, with 9 bases in between. Germline V gene sequence: CDR1 KGHSH, CDR2 LQKENI. The CDR3 spells CASSPRNGDEQYF. CDR3 bases: TGTGCCAGCTCACCACGGAACGGGGACGAGCAGTACTTC.

The chain uses TRBV30 and TRBJ1-6; D uncertain. The CDR3 extends over 13 amino acids. Germline-derived CDR1 and CDR2 are GTSNPN and SVGIG (reference sequence). V shed 0 bases and J shed 9 bases, with 9 bases lying between them. In nucleotides, the CDR3 is TGTGCCTGGAGTGTAGACATTAGTTCACCCCTCCACTTT. Its translation is CAWSVDISSPLHF.

V and J are TRBV5-1 and TRBJ2-2; D is undetermined. This CDR3 has 13 residues. Deletions cut 2 bases from V and 6 bases from J, with 8 bases between. The V gene's germline CDR1 is SGHRS and CDR2 YFSETQ. The CDR3, as DNA: TGCGCCAGCAGCTTTTTAGCCGCCGGGGAGCTGTTTTTT. It codes for CASSFLAAGELFF. Supplemented by reference TRBV5-1 and TRBJ2-2, the full variable domain reads KAGVTQTPRYLIKTRGQQVTLSCSPISGHRSVSWYQQTPGQGLQFLFEYFSETQRNKGNFPGRFSGRQFSNSRSEMNVSTLELGDSALYLCASSFLAAGELFFGEGSRLTVL.

The rearrangement links TRBV28 to TRBJ1-2; possible D gene TRBD1, 6 bases. Trimming shortened V by 3 bases and J by 9 bases, and 8 bases separated the two germline ends. Germline V gene data show CDR1 as MDHEN and CDR2 as SYDVKM. The CDR3 contains 11 residues. CDR3: CASSLTGSYTF. CDR3 DNA sequence: TGTGCCAGCAGTTTGACAGGTAGCTACACCTTC.

This CDR3 is CASSPRLAGRSDEQFF. The DNA for the CDR3 is TGTGCCAGCAGTCCCAGACTAGCGGGACGTTCAGATGAGCAGTTCTTC. The gene calls are TRBV27 and TRBJ2-1; TRBD2 matches 11 bases. CDR1 is MNHEY and CDR2 is SMNVEV in the germline V gene (reference sequence). Unmatched junction bases numbered 11, after V lost 5 bases and J lost 8 bases. The CDR3 consists of 16 residues.

The rearrangement joins TRBV19 to TRBJ1-2, with D perhaps TRBD1 (6 bases). Germline V gene lookup returns CDR1 LNHDA and CDR2 SQIVND (reference sequence). This CDR3 spans 13 amino acids. V was trimmed by 5 bases and J by 4 bases, leaving 11 bases between them. The CDR3 is CASSADRLYGYTF. In DNA form, the CDR3 reads TGTGCCAGTAGTGCAGACAGGCTCTATGGCTACACCTTC.

The chain couples TRBV5-1 to TRBJ2-2, with D possibly TRBD1 on 6 matching bases. This CDR3 spans 16 amino acids. Germline V gene lookup returns CDR1 SGHRS and CDR2 YFSETQ. V was shortened by 3 bases and J by 0 bases, with 12 bases between the two germline ends. CDR3 sequence: CASSSGTGTNTGELFF. As DNA, the CDR3 is TGCGCCAGCAGCTCCGGAACAGGGACGAACACCGGGGAGCTGTTTTTT.

The gene calls are TRBV11-2 and TRBJ2-7, with 9 bases matching TRBD1. Germline V CDR1 and CDR2: SGHAT, FQNNGV. CDR3 size: 15 residues. The V segment lost 4 bases and the J segment 5 bases; nucleotides outside the gene matches: 9. The CDR3 here is CASSSPGTGINEQYF. The CDR3 nucleotides read TGTGCCAGCAGCTCGCCCGGGACAGGGATCAACGAGCAGTACTTC.